The rows below give T cell receptor beta chains drawn from one sample of a study of ipilimumab plus nivolumab after autologous stem cell transplantation. Clones were read by immunoSEQ multiplex PCR, and TCRdb kept only the in-frame ones, dropping some. The sample lists some 11,000 clones; 70% to 80% were seen once. Sequenced here: PBMCs, sampled in a trial of ipilimumab plus nivolumab as post-transplant consolidation. These receptors were taken from a male donor with multiple myeloma. Both conserved end residues are part of each CDR3. The order of the fields is clone size, J gene, CDR3 length, V gene, D gene, CDR3 DNA, CDR3 protein. D genes are given only for firm matches. Clone size is given for some rows only: seen once, a few or many times, or a class if the clone is expanded.

.	TRBJ2-7	12	TRBV6-5	.	TGTGCCAGCAGCTCCGGGACCTACGAGCAGTACTTC	CASSSGTYEQYF
.	TRBJ2-7	13	TRBV11-2	.	TGTGCCAGCAGCTTAGTGACAAATTACGAGCAGTACTTC	CASSLVTNYEQYF
once	TRBJ1-4	14	TRBV6-5	.	TGTGCCAGCAGTCAACACCCACCTAATGAAAAACTGTTTTTT	CASSQHPPNEKLFF
.	TRBJ2-5	11	TRBV6-1	.	TGTGCCAGCATACGGGGAGAGACCCAGTACTTC	CASIRGETQYF
.	TRBJ2-6	15	TRBV19	.	TGTGCCAGTAACCCGGTGGGCTCTGGGGCCAACGTCCTGACTTTC	CASNPVGSGANVLTF
.	TRBJ2-7	12	TRBV5-6	.	TGTGCCAGCAGCTTAGGGAGAGGTGAGCAGTACTTC	CASSLGRGEQYF
.	TRBJ2-5	13	TRBV7-3	.	TGTGCCAGCAGCTTAAGCCTCTATGAGACCCAGTACTTC	CASSLSLYETQYF
.	TRBJ2-6	14	TRBV27	.	TGTGCCAGCAGTGAAACAGTCGGGGCCAACGTCCTGACTTTC	CASSETVGANVLTF
.	TRBJ1-2	15	TRBV4-2	TRBD1	TGTGCCAGCAGCCAAGAGATCCCCGGACAGGGGGGCTACACCTTC	CASSQEIPGQGGYTF
few	TRBJ1-2	15	TRBV6-6	TRBD1	TGTGCCAGCAGTTTCGCCGACAGGGGCTGGGATGGCTACACCTTC	CASSFADRGWDGYTF
.	TRBJ2-6	16	TRBV27	.	TGTGCCAGCAGTTCGAGTTACATAGGTCTCACTCCCGTCCTGACTTTC	CASSSSYIGLTPVLTF
.	TRBJ1-1	15	TRBV11-2	TRBD1	TGTGCCAGCAGCCCTGGACAGGGGAGGTTTCCTGAAGCTTTCTTT	CASSPGQGRFPEAFF
.	TRBJ1-6	14	TRBV5-3	TRBD1	TGTGCCAGCAGCTTACAGGGGTATAATTCACCCCTCCACTTT	CASSLQGYNSPLHF
few	TRBJ1-2	15	TRBV27	TRBD1	TGTGCCAGCAGTCCGTGGGACAGGGTTAACTATGGCTACACCTTC	CASSPWDRVNYGYTF
.	TRBJ2-3	14	TRBV10-3	.	TGTGCCACCTCCTGGGGGGGCGGCGGGGATACGCAGTATTTT	CATSWGGGGDTQYF
.	TRBJ2-3	16	TRBV4-1	.	TGCGCCAGCAGCCAAGAGCTCAGGGTTCACACAGATACGCAGTATTTT	CASSQELRVHTDTQYF
.	TRBJ1-2	14	TRBV6-6	TRBD1	TGTGCCAGCAGGACAGGGGCGGCTAACTATGGCTACACCTTC	CASRTGAANYGYTF
.	TRBJ2-5	12	TRBV25-1	TRBD2	TGTGCCAGCAGTGAAGTCCGGGAGGGGTTGTACTTC	CASSEVREGLYF
.	TRBJ2-7	12	TRBV6-1	.	TGTGCCAGCAGTGAAGTCCGTGACAAGCAGTACTTC	CASSEVRDKQYF
.	TRBJ2-3	14	TRBV7-2	TRBD1	TGTGCCAGCAGCTCTCGGACAGGCGCAGATACGCAGTATTTT	CASSSRTGADTQYF
.	TRBJ2-2	13	TRBV6-1	.	TGTGCCAGCAGGGTTCGTAGGACCGGGGAGCTGTTTTTT	CASRVRRTGELFF
.	TRBJ1-5	17	TRBV9	.	TGTGCCAGCAGCGTAGACGCGACCCCTTATAGCAATCAGCCCCAGCATTTT	CASSVDATPYSNQPQHF
few	TRBJ1-5	15	TRBV30	TRBD1	TGTGCCTGGAGTACTGGGACAGGGGTTATTCAGCCCCAGCATTTT	CAWSTGTGVIQPQHF
.	TRBJ2-5	12	TRBV5-5	.	TGTGCCAGCAGCCAAGAGGGGGAGACCCAGTACTTC	CASSQEGETQYF
.	TRBJ2-1	14	TRBV2	.	TGTGCCAGCACCCCCCAGGTCACCTACAATGAGCAGTTCTTC	CASTPQVTYNEQFF
.	TRBJ2-7	15	TRBV6-5	TRBD1	TGTGCCAGCAGTTACCAAGACAGGGGATTCGACGAGCAGTACTTC	CASSYQDRGFDEQYF
few	TRBJ1-5	15	TRBV7-9	.	TGTGCCAGCAGCTTGGGGGCAGGTAGCAATCAGCCCCAGCATTTT	CASSLGAGSNQPQHF